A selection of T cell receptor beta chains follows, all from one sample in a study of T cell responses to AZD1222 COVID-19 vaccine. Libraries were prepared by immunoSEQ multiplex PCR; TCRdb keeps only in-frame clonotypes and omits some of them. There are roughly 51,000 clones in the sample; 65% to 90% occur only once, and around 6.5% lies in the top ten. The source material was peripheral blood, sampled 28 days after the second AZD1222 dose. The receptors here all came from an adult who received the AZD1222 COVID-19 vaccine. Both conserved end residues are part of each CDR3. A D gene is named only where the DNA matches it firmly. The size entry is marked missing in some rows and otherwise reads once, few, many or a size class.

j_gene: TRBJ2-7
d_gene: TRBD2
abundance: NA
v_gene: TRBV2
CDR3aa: CASSEEREYEQYF
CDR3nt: TGTGCCAGCAGTGAAGAGCGGGAGTACGAGCAGTACTTC

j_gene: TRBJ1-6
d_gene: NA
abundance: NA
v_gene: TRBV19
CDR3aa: CASKEQLNSPLHF
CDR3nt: TGTGCCAGTAAGGAACAGTTGAATTCACCCCTCCACTTT

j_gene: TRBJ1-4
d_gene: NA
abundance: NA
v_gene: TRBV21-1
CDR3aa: CASSKVQGLTTNEKLFF
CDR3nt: TGTGCCAGCAGCAAGGTCCAGGGGCTTACAACTAATGAAAAACTGTTTTTT

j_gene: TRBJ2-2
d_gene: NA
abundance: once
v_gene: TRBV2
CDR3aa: CASSEGGAPTGELFF
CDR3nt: TGTGCCAGCAGTGAGGGGGGGGCCCCAACCGGGGAGCTGTTTTTT

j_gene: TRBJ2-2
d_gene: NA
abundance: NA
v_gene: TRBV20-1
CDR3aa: CSASWGTGELFF
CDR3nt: TGCAGTGCTAGTTGGGGGACCGGGGAGCTGTTTTTT

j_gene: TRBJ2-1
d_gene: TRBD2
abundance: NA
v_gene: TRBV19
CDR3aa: CASSILAGVNEQFF
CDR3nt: TGTGCCAGTAGTATTTTGGCGGGAGTAAATGAGCAGTTCTTC

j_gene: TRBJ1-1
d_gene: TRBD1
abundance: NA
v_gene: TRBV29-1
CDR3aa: CSANRGTTEAFF
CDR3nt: TGCAGCGCAAACAGGGGCACCACTGAAGCTTTCTTT

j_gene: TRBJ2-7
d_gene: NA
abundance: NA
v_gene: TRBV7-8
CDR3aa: CASSLAAGQISYEQYF
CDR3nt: TGTGCCAGCAGCTTAGCGGCCGGACAGATCTCCTACGAGCAGTACTTC

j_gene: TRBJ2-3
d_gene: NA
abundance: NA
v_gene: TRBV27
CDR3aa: CASFPGIGVQPYTDTQYF
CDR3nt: TGTGCCAGCTTCCCCGGAATAGGAGTACAGCCGTACACAGATACGCAGTATTTT

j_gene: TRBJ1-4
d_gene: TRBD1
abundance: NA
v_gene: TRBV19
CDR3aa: CASSLSTGATNEKLFF
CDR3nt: TGTGCCAGTAGTCTTTCTACAGGGGCGACTAATGAAAAACTGTTTTTT

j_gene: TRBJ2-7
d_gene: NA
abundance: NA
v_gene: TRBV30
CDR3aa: CAHRPDGYEQYF
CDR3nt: TGTGCCCACCGGCCCGACGGATACGAGCAGTACTTC

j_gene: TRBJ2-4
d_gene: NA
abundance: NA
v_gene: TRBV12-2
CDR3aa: CASRLARASGEGNIQYF
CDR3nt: TGTGCAAGTCGCTTAGCGAGGGCTAGCGGGGAAGGGAACATTCAGTACTTC

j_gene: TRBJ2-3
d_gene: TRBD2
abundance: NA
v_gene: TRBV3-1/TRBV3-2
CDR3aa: CASSPGASGESTDTQYF
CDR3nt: TGTGCCAGCAGCCCTGGGGCTAGCGGGGAAAGTACAGATACGCAGTATTTT

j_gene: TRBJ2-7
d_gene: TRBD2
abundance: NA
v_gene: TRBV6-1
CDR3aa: CASRWGLESDEQYF
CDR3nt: TGTGCCAGCAGATGGGGACTAGAGTCCGACGAGCAGTACTTC

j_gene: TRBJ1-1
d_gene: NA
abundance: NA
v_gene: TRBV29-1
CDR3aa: CSVGENTEAFF
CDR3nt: TGCAGCGTTGGAGAGAACACTGAAGCTTTCTTT